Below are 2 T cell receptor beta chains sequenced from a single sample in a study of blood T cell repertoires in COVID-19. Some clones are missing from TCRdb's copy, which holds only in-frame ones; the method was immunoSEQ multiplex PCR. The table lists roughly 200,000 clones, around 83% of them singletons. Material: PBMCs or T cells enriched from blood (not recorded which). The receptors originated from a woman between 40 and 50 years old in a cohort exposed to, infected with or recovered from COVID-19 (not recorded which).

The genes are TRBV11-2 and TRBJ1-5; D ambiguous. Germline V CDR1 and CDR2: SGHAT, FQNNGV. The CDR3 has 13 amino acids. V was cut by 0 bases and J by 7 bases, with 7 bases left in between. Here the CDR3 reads CASSLDRLQPQHF. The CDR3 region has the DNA TGTGCCAGCAGCTTAGACAGGTTACAGCCCCAGCATTTT. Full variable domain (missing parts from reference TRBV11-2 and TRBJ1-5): EAGVAQSPRYKIIEKRQSVAFWCNPISGHATLYWYQQILGQGPKLLIQFQNNGVVDDSQLPKDRFSAERLKGVDSTLKIQPAKLEDSAVYLCASSLDRLQPQHFGDGTRLSIL.

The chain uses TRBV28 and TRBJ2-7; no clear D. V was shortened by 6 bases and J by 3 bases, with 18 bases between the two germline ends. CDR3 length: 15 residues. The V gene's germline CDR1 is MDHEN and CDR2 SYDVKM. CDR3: CASSSSQDSDYEQYF. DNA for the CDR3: TGTGCCAGCAGCTCCTCCCAGGATTCCGACTACGAGCAGTACTTC.